This T cell receptor beta chain was identified in a study of cytomegalovirus exposure and HLA in healthy donors. The study, taken as a whole, reports: For TCR beta chains, V- and J-gene trimming was later linked to a missense DCLRE1C variant. Further analysis, carried out later, found HLA-associated TCR beta chains more clonally expanded than equally common other chains. Accounts indicate the classifier identified cytomegalovirus status with strong specificity and sensitivity.

Donors sampled were nominally healthy, though unrecorded immune exposures were likely. Points on this clone: No antigen is known for it.

The PCR made use of 60 Vbeta and 13 Jbeta primers. Using immunoSEQ multiplex PCR, the repertoire was profiled, and TCRdb retains in-frame clones only, with some absent. The sample consists of 150,000 to 200,000 clones, around 80% of them appearing once. Material for sequencing was PBMCs. The receptor was derived from a woman under 40 in good health and CMV-seropositive.

The CDR3 DNA is TGCGCCAGCAAACTAGCCTACAATGAGCAGTTCTTC. Amino acid sequence: CASKLAYNEQFF. The V and J genes are TRBV5-1 and TRBJ2-1; D perhaps matches TRBD2 (5 bases). CDR3 length: 12 residues. Germline CDR1 reads SGHRS; CDR2 reads YFSETQ. V was pared by 6 bases and J by 2 bases, with 6 bases between.